This passage covers 3 T cell receptor beta chains from one sample sequenced in a study of shared clonotypes between healthy human individuals. Generated by immunoSEQ multiplex PCR, the TCRdb table keeps only in-frame clones and is missing some. This table holds fewer than 1.4 million clones, around 82% found once. Sequencing was performed on memory CD4+ T cells from PBMCs. The sample's subset: CD45RA-negative fraction. These receptors were obtained from a man aged 18 to 29 in good health. Some clones in this sample may be carry-over from other donors' samples.

Remarks on this clone: A read error may explain this, as a much larger clone is one base away. V gene TRBV9 combines with J gene TRBJ2-3; TRBD1 might be the D (6 bases). V was trimmed by 4 bases and J by 3 bases, leaving 9 bases between them. The CDR3 totals 13 residues. Germline V gene data show CDR1 as SGDLS and CDR2 as YYNGEE. In DNA, the CDR3 is TGTGCCAGCAGCCCAACAGGGACAGATACGCAGTATTTT. It is translated as CASSPTGTDTQYF.

The chain couples TRBV5-4 to TRBJ2-3; 8 bases are shared with TRBD1. From germline, CDR1 is SGHNT and CDR2 YYREEE (reference sequence). V lost 3 bases and J lost 2; bases outside the gene matches: 8. CDR3 size: 16 residues. CDR3 nucleotides: TGTGCCAGCAGCTCTGGCCGGGACAGGTTCACAGATACGCAGTATTTT. It encodes CASSSGRDRFTDTQYF.

The V and J genes are TRBV7-2 and TRBJ1-3, with TRBD1 identical over 8 bases. The CDR3 spans 15 residues. The germline V gene encodes CDR1 SGHTA and CDR2 FQGNSA. With 3 bases clipped from V and 7 bases from J, the junction kept 8 bases outside the gene matches. The DNA of the CDR3 is TGTGCCAGCAGCTTGGGCCCAGGGGGCAGGAACACCATATATTTT. This encodes CASSLGPGGRNTIYF. The whole variable domain, remainder taken from reference TRBV7-2 and TRBJ1-3, is GAGVSQSPSNKVTEKGKDVELRCDPISGHTALYWYRQSLGQGLEFLIYFQGNSAPDKSGLPSDRFSAERTGGSVSTLTIQRTQQEDSAVYLCASSLGPGGRNTIYFGEGSWLTVV.